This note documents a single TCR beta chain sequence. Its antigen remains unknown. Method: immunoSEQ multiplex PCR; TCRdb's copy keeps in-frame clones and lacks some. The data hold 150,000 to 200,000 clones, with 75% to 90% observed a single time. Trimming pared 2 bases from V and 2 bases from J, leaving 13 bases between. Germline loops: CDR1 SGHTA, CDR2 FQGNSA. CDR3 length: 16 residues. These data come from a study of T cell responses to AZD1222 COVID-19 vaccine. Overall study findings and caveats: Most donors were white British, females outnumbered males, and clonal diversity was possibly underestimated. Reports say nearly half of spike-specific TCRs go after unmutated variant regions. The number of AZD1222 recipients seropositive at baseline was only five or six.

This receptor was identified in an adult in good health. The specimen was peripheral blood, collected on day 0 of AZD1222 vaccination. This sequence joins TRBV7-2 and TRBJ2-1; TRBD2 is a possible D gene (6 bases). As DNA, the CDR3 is TGTGCCAGCAGCTTATCGGCGGGGCTGGCCTACAATGAGCAGTTCTTC. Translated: CASSLSAGLAYNEQFF.